This T cell receptor beta chain was recorded in a study of cytomegalovirus exposure and HLA in healthy donors. Study results and limitations: TCR beta chain V- and J-gene trimming was linked, in a later analysis, to a missense variant in DCLRE1C. Most TCR beta V segments were productive about 90% or about 30% of the time in an earlier analysis.

Unrecorded immune exposures were likely, despite nominal health at sampling. The germline gives CDR1 LGHNT, CDR2 FRNRAP. Trimming cost V 7 bases and J 10 bases; bases outside gene matches: 10. The CDR3 is 14 amino acids. The PCR used 60 Vbeta and 13 Jbeta primers. Clones were read by immunoSEQ multiplex PCR, and TCRdb kept only the in-frame ones, dropping some. The data show approximately 150,000 clones, with roughly 80% seen just once and 3% to 4% held by the top ten. A remark on this clone: The antigen is not known.

The chain has TRBV12-5 and TRBJ1-6, with 7 bases aligning to TRBD1. What was sequenced was PBMCs. The clonotype originates from a human donor in good health. CDR3 nucleotides: TGTGCTAGTGACTCCCCCAGGGGGAACTCACCCCTCCACTTT. It specifies CASDSPRGNSPLHF. The whole variable domain, filled in from reference TRBV12-5 and TRBJ1-6, reads DARVTQTPRHKVTEMGQEVTMRCQPILGHNTVFWYRQTMMQGLELLAYFRNRAPLDDSGMPKDRFSAEMPDATLATLKIQPSEPRDSAVYFCASDSPRGNSPLHFGNGTRLTVT.